The source of this T cell receptor beta chain is a study of blood T cell repertoires in COVID-19. Study background: From the United States, Italy and Spain came samples of acute and convalescent COVID-19. The cDNA or gDNA used as material had been derived from T cells, B-cell-depleted T cells, or PBMCs.

Original methodology: Amplification of reference gene primers was used by the study to estimate nucleated cell counts. Profiled with immunoSEQ multiplex PCR; TCRdb holds only in-frame clones, not every one. Clone size and the V and J calls come from that table; the DNA yielded D and trimming. This sample has 200,000 to 250,000 clones, with approximately 86% found just once. V was trimmed by 4 bases and J by 3 bases, leaving 15 bases between them. This CDR3 has 15 amino acids. Germline V gene sequence: CDR1 SNHLY, CDR2 FYNNEI. Individuals aged about 18 to 100 years were recruited from approximately 24 US areas.

Specimen: PBMCs or T cells enriched from blood (not recorded which). This clonotype was sampled from a woman aged 45-65 years with acute COVID-19. The genes are TRBV2 and TRBJ1-1, with D perhaps TRBD1 (5 bases). The CDR3 here is CASSANMGGYTEAFF. CDR3 DNA: TGTGCCAGCAGTGCTAACATGGGGGGGTACACTGAAGCTTTCTTT. Full variable domain (remainder filled in from reference TRBV2 and TRBJ1-1): EPEVTQTPSHQVTQMGQEVILRCVPISNHLYFYWYRQILGQKVEFLVSFYNNEISEKSEIFDDQFSVERPDGSNFTLKIRSTKLEDSAMYFCASSANMGGYTEAFFGQGTRLTVV.